The 25 T cell receptor beta chains below come from one sample, sequenced in a study of blood T cell repertoires in COVID-19. Sequencing used immunoSEQ multiplex PCR; TCRdb keeps in-frame clones, though not all of them. The data contain roughly 80,000 clones, 88% of them singletons. The source material was peripheral blood. The receptors were sampled from a human donor in a cohort sampled during active COVID-19.

This chain joins TRBV6-5 and TRBJ1-2; perhaps TRBD1 as D (6 bases). V shed 9 bases and J shed 7 bases, with 12 bases lying between them. In germline, CDR1 is MNHEY, CDR2 SVGAGI. The CDR3 loop spans 11 amino acids. CDR3 residues: CASRRDTGYTF. The CDR3 DNA reads TGTGCCAGTCGCCGGGACACTGGCTACACCTTC.

CDR3 sequence (DNA): TGTGCCAGCTCAGCGGAGGATGGGTCTGGGGCCAACGTCCTGACTTTC. It is translated as CASSAEDGSGANVLTF. This chain joins TRBV18 and TRBJ2-6; D is perhaps TRBD2 (5 bases). Germline CDR1 is KGHSH and CDR2 is LQKENI. The CDR3 is 16 amino acids. Trimming pared 5 bases from V and 1 base from J, leaving 12 bases between. Supplemented by reference TRBV18 and TRBJ2-6, the full variable domain reads NAGVMQNPRHLVRRRGQEARLRCSPMKGHSHVYWYRQLPEEGLKFMVYLQKENIIDESGMPKERFSAEFPKEGPSILRIQQVVRGDSAAYFCASSAEDGSGANVLTFGAGSRLTVL.

The chain couples TRBV7-9 to TRBJ2-5; TRBD1 matches 10 bases. Losses at the gene ends were 1 base for V and 2 bases for J; bases not matched to a gene: 1. The CDR3 contains 15 residues. CDR1 and CDR2 (germline): SEHNR, FQNEAQ (reference sequence). In DNA form, the CDR3 reads TGTGCCAGCAGCTTAGGGGACAGGGGACAAGAGACCCAGTACTTC. Translating gives CASSLGDRGQETQYF.

This clone was observed once. The chain carries TRBV18 and TRBJ2-3; D gene unclear. The CDR3 runs to 15 residues. Trimming pared 1 base from V and 0 bases from J, leaving 8 bases between. Germline lookup yields CDR1 KGHSH and CDR2 LQKENI. Here the CDR3 DNA reads TGTGCCAGCTCACCACACGCGTCTAGCACAGATACGCAGTATTTT. Translation: CASSPHASSTDTQYF.

The chain combines TRBV7-9 with TRBJ2-1; 11 bases fit TRBD2. The CDR3 spans 15 residues. J was trimmed by 2 bases and V by 5 bases; bases with no gene match: 2. Germline values: CDR1 SEHNR, CDR2 FQNEAQ (reference sequence). DNA for the CDR3: TGTGCCAGCAGCCGTAGCGGGAGGGCCTACAATGAGCAGTTCTTC. Translation: CASSRSGRAYNEQFF.

The rearrangement uses TRBV13 and TRBJ2-5, with 9 bases that match TRBD2. The CDR3 covers 14 residues. Losses at the gene ends were 3 bases for V and 3 bases for J; bases not matched to a gene: 2. Germline lookup yields CDR1 PRHDT and CDR2 FYEKMQ (reference sequence). CDR3 residues: CASSLRLAEETQYF. The CDR3 DNA reads as TGTGCCAGCAGCTTGCGACTAGCGGAAGAGACCCAGTACTTC.

The V and J genes are TRBV6-5 and TRBJ2-5; 9 bases match TRBD2. V was clipped by 10 bases and J by 3 bases; unmatched bases: 6. Germline CDR1 reads MNHEY; CDR2 reads SVGAGI. This CDR3 region has 13 residues. The CDR3 loop is CATWAGGEETQYF. CDR3 DNA sequence: TGTGCCACCTGGGCGGGGGGGGAAGAGACCCAGTACTTC.

The V and J genes are TRBV19 and TRBJ2-7; TRBD1 matches at 8 bases. The CDR3 runs 15 residues. Losses at the gene ends were 2 bases for V and 4 bases for J; bases not matched to a gene: 7. The V gene's germline CDR1 is LNHDA and CDR2 SQIVND (reference sequence). The CDR3 nucleotides read TGTGCCAGTAGTATATCCCAGGGGGCCCTATACGAGCAGTACTTC. As protein: CASSISQGALYEQYF.

This clone was observed a few times. This rearrangement joins TRBV7-3 to TRBJ2-1, with 8 bases matching TRBD2. The CDR3 runs to 15 residues. V lost 5 bases, J lost 6 bases, and 9 bases stayed unmatched. Germline CDR1 reads SGHTA; CDR2 reads FQGTGA. CDR3 amino acids: CASSPTGTSSNEQFF. The CDR3 bases are TGTGCCAGCAGCCCAACCGGGACTAGTTCCAATGAGCAGTTCTTC.

V gene TRBV5-4 combines with J gene TRBJ2-1, with D possibly being TRBD2 (5 bases). Germline CDR1 is SGHNT and CDR2 is YYREEE (reference sequence). V was trimmed by 6 bases and J by 0 bases, leaving 16 bases between them. This CDR3 comprises 16 residues. The CDR3 reads CASNLLASSSYNEQFF. DNA for the CDR3: TGTGCCAGCAATTTGTTAGCGTCGAGCTCCTACAATGAGCAGTTCTTC.

The rearrangement links TRBV15 to TRBJ1-3, with D maybe TRBD1 (5 bases). The V end was cut by 0 bases, the J end by 2 bases, with 11 bases between. The CDR3 is made up of 16 amino acids. Germline CDR1 and CDR2: LNHNV and YYDKDF (reference sequence). Written as DNA, the CDR3 is TGTGCCACCAGCAGAGATCTGATAGGGGCTGGAAACACCATATATTTT. Protein product: CATSRDLIGAGNTIYF.

The rearrangement joins TRBV10-1 to TRBJ2-3; the D gene is possibly TRBD1 (5 bases). The CDR3 is made up of 17 amino acids. V lost 5 bases and J 4 bases, leaving 22 bases between the germline ends. Looked up from germline, CDR1 is WNHNN and CDR2 is SYGVQD (reference sequence). DNA for the CDR3: TGCGCCAGCAGTTGGAAGGGGAAGGGGTGTTTAGCAGATACGCAGTATTTT. This translates into CASSWKGKGCLADTQYF.

This CDR3 is CASSLKTSSYNEQFF. DNA of the CDR3: TGTGCCAGCAGCTTAAAGACTAGCTCCTACAATGAGCAGTTCTTC. The chain links TRBV7-2 to TRBJ2-1, with D perhaps TRBD2 (6 bases). The germline V gene encodes CDR1 SGHTA and CDR2 FQGNSA. The CDR3 contains 15 residues. Trimming took off 2 bases at V and 0 bases at J, with 8 bases between the two ends.

V usage is TRBV9 and J usage is TRBJ1-4; 10 bases align to TRBD1. CDR3 length: 15 amino acids. Per the germline V gene, CDR1 is SGDLS and CDR2 is YYNGEE. Trimming cost V 4 bases and J 7 bases; bases outside gene matches: 7. The CDR3 bases are TGTGCCAGCAGCTCCAGGACAGGGGGTGCTGAAAAACTGTTTTTT. It is translated as CASSSRTGGAEKLFF.

This chain connects TRBV5-6 to TRBJ1-3; D possibly corresponds to TRBD1 (6 bases). CDR3 length equals 16 residues. Per the germline V gene, CDR1 is SGHDT and CDR2 is YYEEEE. The ends were cut back, 0 bases at V and 5 bases at J, with 15 bases in the middle. CDR3 coding DNA: TGTGCCAGCAGCTTGGATAGGGGGTTTCTGCGAAACACCATATATTTT. Protein product: CASSLDRGFLRNTIYF.

J is TRBJ2-2 and V is TRBV30, with D possibly TRBD1 on 6 matching bases. CDR3 size: 15 residues. Germline CDR1 reads GTSNPN; CDR2 reads SVGIG (reference sequence). V was clipped by 0 bases and J by 6 bases, with 14 bases between them. In DNA, the CDR3 is TGTGCCTGGAGTGTTGGGCAGGGGATATCCGGGGAGCTGTTTTTT. Translation: CAWSVGQGISGELFF.

The chain carries TRBV5-1 and TRBJ2-1, with TRBD2 identical over 12 bases. Per germline, CDR1 SGHRS and CDR2 YFSETQ. CDR3 length equals 18 residues. The ends lost 0 bases at V and 0 bases at J; junction bases unmatched: 4. CDR3 in DNA: TGCGCCAGCAGCTTGGCCCCTAGCGGGGGGGCCTCCTACAATGAGCAGTTCTTC. It yields the protein CASSLAPSGGASYNEQFF. The full variable domain, rest sourced from reference TRBV5-1 and TRBJ2-1, is KAGVTQTPRYLIKTRGQQVTLSCSPISGHRSVSWYQQTPGQGLQFLFEYFSETQRNKGNFPGRFSGRQFSNSRSEMNVSTLELGDSALYLCASSLAPSGGASYNEQFFGPGTRLTVL.

The chain carries TRBV6-4 and TRBJ2-3; tentatively, D is TRBD1 (6 bases). CDR1 is MRHNA, CDR2 SNTAGT, per germline. The CDR3 is 16 amino acids. V was shortened by 3 bases and J by 4 bases, with 17 bases between the two germline ends. The CDR3 is CASSEGAGGRSDTQYF. In DNA form, the CDR3 reads TGTGCCAGCAGTGAGGGGGCTGGGGGACGGTCAGATACGCAGTATTTT.

The CDR3 DNA is TGTGCCAGCAGCCAGGAGGTCGAGACCTACGAGCAGTACTTC. Translated: CASSQEVETYEQYF. The chain employs TRBV4-2 and TRBJ2-7; tentatively, D is TRBD2 (5 bases). Germline CDR1 and CDR2: LGHNA and YNFKEQ. V lost 3 bases and J lost 2, with 11 bases in between. The CDR3 contains 14 residues.

J is TRBJ2-5 and V is TRBV19, with D possibly TRBD2 on 6 matching bases. V lost 5 bases and J 5 bases, leaving 15 bases between the germline ends. Germline lookup yields CDR1 LNHDA and CDR2 SQIVND (reference sequence). This CDR3 spans 14 amino acids. CDR3 bases: TGTGCCAGTAGTCTAACTCGGCTAGCGGAGACCCAGTACTTC. Translation: CASSLTRLAETQYF.

This clone turned up a few times. The V gene is TRBV27, the J gene TRBJ2-2; D ambiguous. This CDR3 has 14 residues. Germline CDR1 reads MNHEY; CDR2 reads SMNVEV (reference sequence). V was clipped by 4 bases and J by 7 bases, with 13 bases between them. As DNA, the CDR3 is TGTGCCAGCAGTTGGGCAGAGCTGAACGGGGAGCTGTTTTTT. It encodes CASSWAELNGELFF.

V is TRBV6-6 and J is TRBJ2-3, with a tentative D call TRBD1 (5 bases). This CDR3 region has 16 residues. The V gene lost 4 bases and the J gene lost 2 bases, with 16 bases spanning the gap. The germline CDR1 and CDR2 sequences are MNHNY and SVGAGI (reference sequence). DNA for the CDR3: TGTGCCAGCAGTTTCGAGCAGGGCGCCCCCACAGATACGCAGTATTTT. Translated: CASSFEQGAPTDTQYF.

V usage is TRBV18 and J usage is TRBJ2-3, with 10 bases matching TRBD2. Germline CDR1 KGHSH, CDR2 LQKENI. The CDR3 length is 15 residues. J lost 4 bases, V lost 5 bases, and 6 bases had no gene match. The CDR3 region is CASSGPSGGADTQYF. The CDR3 bases are TGTGCCAGCTCAGGGCCTAGCGGGGGAGCAGATACGCAGTATTTT.

V and J are TRBV7-2 and TRBJ2-2, with D possibly being TRBD2 (5 bases). The germline CDR1 and CDR2 sequences are SGHTA and FQGNSA. The CDR3 length is 14 residues. V was trimmed by 5 bases and J by 4 bases, leaving 11 bases between them. The CDR3 spells CASSPWTATGELFF. In DNA, the CDR3 is TGTGCCAGCAGCCCCTGGACTGCCACCGGGGAGCTGTTTTTT.

CDR3 region: CASRSGQGSTNEKLFF. The DNA for the CDR3 is TGCGCCAGCAGGTCGGGACAGGGTTCGACTAATGAAAAACTGTTTTTT. The chain combines TRBV5-1 with TRBJ1-4, with 9 bases lining up with TRBD1. J was trimmed by 2 bases and V by 5 bases; bases with no gene match: 7. The CDR3 totals 16 residues. CDR1 and CDR2 from the germline V gene are SGHRS and YFSETQ. The full variable domain, completed using reference TRBV5-1 and TRBJ1-4, is KAGVTQTPRYLIKTRGQQVTLSCSPISGHRSVSWYQQTPGQGLQFLFEYFSETQRNKGNFPGRFSGRQFSNSRSEMNVSTLELGDSALYLCASRSGQGSTNEKLFFGSGTQLSVL.